The rows below give T cell receptor beta chains drawn from one sample of a study of control samples from healthy donors and cancer patients. Method: immunoSEQ multiplex PCR; TCRdb's copy keeps in-frame clones and lacks some. The sample has 150,000 to 190,000 clones; 93% are singletons. Sequencing was carried out using blood. These receptors were obtained from a man in his fifties or sixties in good health. Each CDR3 is given with its conserved first and last residue. The D gene is left open where the match is weak. Size tells how often a clone was seen (once, few, many) or the class of an expanded clone, and some rows leave it out.

abundance	j_gene	v_gene	d_gene	CDR3nt	CDR3aa
.	TRBJ1-5	TRBV7-9	.	TGTGCCAGCAGCTTGAGTCGGGGACCGAATCAGCCCCAGCATTTT	CASSLSRGPNQPQHF
once	TRBJ1-4	TRBV18	.	TGTGCCAGCTCATTCCCAGGGGATGAAAAACTGTTTTTT	CASSFPGDEKLFF
.	TRBJ1-2	TRBV19	.	TGTGCCAGTACCCCTCCCAGGGGCCGTGGCTACACCTTC	CASTPPRGRGYTF
.	TRBJ1-5	TRBV5-8	.	TGTGCCAGCAGTTACGGACAGCCCCAGCATTTT	CASSYGQPQHF
.	TRBJ1-2	TRBV9	.	TGTGCCAGCAGCGTATCTCAGAGGAGTGGCTACACCTTC	CASSVSQRSGYTF
.	TRBJ2-7	TRBV7-9	TRBD2	TGTGCCAGCAGCTCGGGACTAGCGGGAGAAGGGTCTTACGAGCAGTACTTC	CASSSGLAGEGSYEQYF
few	TRBJ2-1	TRBV27	TRBD2	TGTGCCAGCAGTCGAACCCCTGGCGGGAGGGTGTACAATGAGCAGTTCTTC	CASSRTPGGRVYNEQFF
.	TRBJ2-7	TRBV18	.	TGTGCCAGCTCACCACCGACAGGCGAGAGTTCCTACGAGCAGTACTTC	CASSPPTGESSYEQYF
.	TRBJ1-1	TRBV19	.	TGTGCCAGTAGTATTCCGGGGGGGGCGGGAAACACTGAAGCTTTCTTT	CASSIPGGAGNTEAFF
.	TRBJ2-3	TRBV12-3/TRBV12-4	.	TGTGCCAGCAGTTTATTCCGAGATACGCAGTATTTT	CASSLFRDTQYF
.	TRBJ2-4	TRBV18	TRBD2	TGTGCCAGCTCACCGGGACTAGCGGGAGTAGGGTACTTC	CASSPGLAGVGYF
.	TRBJ2-3	TRBV6-2/TRBV6-3	.	TGTGCCAGCAGTTATACCCGACCCAATACGCAGTATTTT	CASSYTRPNTQYF
.	TRBJ1-2	TRBV11-3	.	TGTGCCAGCAGCTTACGGGCACCTAACTATGGCTACACCTTC	CASSLRAPNYGYTF
.	TRBJ2-2	TRBV3-1/TRBV3-2	.	TGTGCCAGCAGCCGGCCTAGTGGGACCGGGGAGCTGTTTTTT	CASSRPSGTGELFF
.	TRBJ1-5	TRBV5-1	.	TGCGCCAGCAGCGCCAGTGGAATTTATCAGCCCCAGCATTTT	CASSASGIYQPQHF
.	TRBJ2-5	TRBV18	TRBD2	TGTGCCAGCTCCCCCCGTCTGACCATGGGACTAGCGGGAGCTAAAAGAGACACCCAGTACTTC	CASSPRLTMGLAGAKRDTQYF
.	TRBJ1-1	TRBV6-6	TRBD1	TGTGCCAGCAATGGACAGGGGAGTCGGAACACTGAAGCTTTCTTT	CASNGQGSRNTEAFF
few	TRBJ2-7	TRBV7-2	TRBD2	TGTGCCAGCAGCTTAACTAGCGGGACTTACGAGCAGTACTTC	CASSLTSGTYEQYF
.	TRBJ2-7	TRBV19	TRBD1	TGTGCCAGTAGCGCCACCGGGACAGGGGAGGACGAGCAGTACTTC	CASSATGTGEDEQYF
.	TRBJ1-6	TRBV4-2	.	TGTGCCAGCAGCCAAGATTGGGGCCCGAATTCACCCCTCCACTTT	CASSQDWGPNSPLHF
.	TRBJ1-3	TRBV6-5	.	TGTGCCACCGAAGGACAGAAAGGAAACACCATATATTTT	CATEGQKGNTIYF
.	TRBJ2-1	TRBV13	.	TGTGCCAGCAGCTTATTCTCTCTGAATGAGCAGTTCTTC	CASSLFSLNEQFF
few	TRBJ2-7	TRBV14	TRBD1	TGTGCCAGCAGCCGCTCCCTTGGACAGGGCTACGAGCAGTACTTC	CASSRSLGQGYEQYF
.	TRBJ2-7	TRBV28	TRBD2	TGTGCCAGCCACCCTTCCATGAGACAGGGACTAGCGGGAGGTGAGCAGTACTTC	CASHPSMRQGLAGGEQYF
.	TRBJ2-1	TRBV28	TRBD2	TGTGCCACCCGAGATAGCGGGAGTAACAATGAGCAGTTCTTC	CATRDSGSNNEQFF
.	TRBJ2-4	TRBV15	TRBD2	TGTGCCACCAGCAGAGAAACCGGGACTAGCGGGAGGGGGAGCAACATTCAGTACTTC	CATSRETGTSGRGSNIQYF
once	TRBJ2-3	TRBV11-3	TRBD1	TGTGCCAGCAGCTTACGCCTGGACAGGACGGGGACAGATACGCAGTATTTT	CASSLRLDRTGTDTQYF
.	TRBJ2-5	TRBV18	.	TGTGCCAGCTCGCCTTATAGGCAGACCCAAGAGACCCAGTACTTC	CASSPYRQTQETQYF
.	TRBJ1-5	TRBV7-2	.	TGTGCCAGCAGCTTTTCCCGACAGTCCCGCCAGCCCCAGCATTTT	CASSFSRQSRQPQHF
once	TRBJ1-2	TRBV5-8	.	TGTGCCAGCAGCTTTCGCCCGAATGGCTACACCTTC	CASSFRPNGYTF
.	TRBJ2-7	TRBV10-1	.	TGCGCCAGCGCCCCCGGGGAGGCGGGCTACTCCTACGAGCAGTACTTC	CASAPGEAGYSYEQYF
.	TRBJ1-2	TRBV27	.	TGTGCCAGCAGTTTATACCTCGGGTCCTTCTATGGCTACACCTTC	CASSLYLGSFYGYTF
.	TRBJ1-3	TRBV12-3/TRBV12-4	.	TGTGCCAGCAGCCCGACAGCCCGAAACACCATATATTTT	CASSPTARNTIYF
.	TRBJ2-1	TRBV5-4	TRBD2	TGTGCCAGCAGCCTTGGGACTAGCGGGTTCTACAATGAGCAGTTCTTC	CASSLGTSGFYNEQFF
.	TRBJ1-5	TRBV28	.	TGTGCCAGCATATCGTCCGGGCGAGGCAATCAGCCCCAGCATTTT	CASISSGRGNQPQHF
.	TRBJ2-1	TRBV19	.	TGTGCCAGTAGTGCCCGTCGGGGTCTTGGTGAGCAGTTCTTC	CASSARRGLGEQFF
.	TRBJ2-7	TRBV5-4	.	TGTGCCAGCAGCGGAATCGCCGCGGCGCGCGACGAGCAGTACTTC	CASSGIAAARDEQYF
.	TRBJ1-4	TRBV29-1	.	TGCAGCGTTCTTTGGCAGGGAGGCGAAAAACTGTTTTTT	CSVLWQGGEKLFF
.	TRBJ2-1	TRBV19	TRBD2	TGTGCCAGTAGTATTGAAAGCGGGAGAATCTTCTTACAGAATGAGCAGTTCTTC	CASSIESGRIFLQNEQFF
.	TRBJ1-5	TRBV6-6	TRBD1	TGTGCCATCCGACAGGGAGCAGGGGATCAGCCCCAGCATTTT	CAIRQGAGDQPQHF
.	TRBJ1-5	TRBV6-5	.	TGTGCCAGCAGTTACGATCTTAATCAGCCCCAGCATTTT	CASSYDLNQPQHF
.	TRBJ2-3	TRBV28	TRBD2	TGTGCCAGCAGTCCAGCGGGGATCACAGATACGCAGTATTTT	CASSPAGITDTQYF
.	TRBJ2-5	TRBV12-3/TRBV12-4	.	TGTGCCAGCAGTTTACAGGGGCGAGAGACCCAGTACTTC	CASSLQGRETQYF
.	TRBJ1-1	TRBV28	.	TGTGCCAGCAGCTTCCCGGCAGGGCGGCCAGCTTTCTTT	CASSFPAGRPAFF
.	TRBJ2-3	TRBV12-3/TRBV12-4	TRBD2	TGTGCCAGCAGCAGCGGGGTAGATACGCAGTATTTT	CASSSGVDTQYF
.	TRBJ1-2	TRBV28	.	TGTGCCAGCAGTTGGGAGAGGGGGAACTATGGCTACACCTTC	CASSWERGNYGYTF
.	TRBJ2-5	TRBV4-2	TRBD2	TGTGCCAGCAGCCATGATCCTGCTAGCGGACAAGAGACCCAGTACTTC	CASSHDPASGQETQYF
.	TRBJ2-5	TRBV21-1	.	TGTGCCAGCAGCAAAGCGTATAGCGGGAGTCGAGAGACCCAGTACTTC	CASSKAYSGSRETQYF
once	TRBJ1-6	TRBV6-5	.	TGTGCCAGCAGTTTGGGAGGATATTATAATTCACCCCTCCACTTT	CASSLGGYYNSPLHF